This passage covers 17 T cell receptor beta chains from one sample sequenced in a study of T cells in Graves' hyperthyroidism and ophthalmopathy. Regions amplified from RNA transcripts were the TCR beta CDR3 regions. The HTBI primer set drove a first-round RT-PCR of the TCR CDR3. MiXCR, run by TCRdb on the multiplex PCR reads, gives a single entry per CDR3 protein. The table lists some 300,000 distinct CDR3 sequences, approximately 18% of them singletons, with less than 40% in the top ten. Sequenced sample: blood. The receptors were gathered from a man aged 50 to 60 with Graves' ophthalmopathy.

This clonotype has more than one count but fewer than ten. This chain links TRBV6-2 or TRBV6-3 with TRBJ1-3, with D possibly TRBD1 on 5 matching bases. The germline V gene has CDR1 MNHEY and CDR2 SVGEGT. V lost 2 bases and J lost 3, with 14 bases in between. CDR3 length equals 16 residues. In nucleotides, the CDR3 is TGTGCCAGCAGTTACCAGGACACCTCCGTTGGAAACACCATATATTTT. It codes for CASSYQDTSVGNTIYF.

The chain uses TRBV20-1 and TRBJ2-7; D gene unclear. V was clipped by 6 bases and J by 5 bases, with 11 bases between them. The CDR3 has 11 amino acids. CDR1 DFQATT and CDR2 SNEGSKA come from the germline V gene (reference sequence). The CDR3 DNA reads TGCAGTGCAGGCCTCCTCCACGAGCAGTACTTC. This codes for CSAGLLHEQYF.

This clonotype has only a few counts. The chain is built from TRBV6-1 and TRBJ2-7, with a weak D call TRBD2 (6 bases). Germline V gene lookup returns CDR1 MNHNS and CDR2 SASEGT. V was pared by 5 bases and J by 3 bases, with 14 bases between. The CDR3 consists of 14 residues. DNA of the CDR3: TGTGCCAGCAGTTCTGGTAGCGGCGACTACGAGCAGTACTTC. Protein product: CASSSGSGDYEQYF.

The chain joins TRBV5-4 to TRBJ2-5; possible D gene TRBD1, 9 bases. V was clipped by 4 bases and J by 9 bases, with 25 bases between them. Germline CDR1 is SGHNT and CDR2 is YYREEE (reference sequence). The CDR3 has 16 residues. The CDR3 loop reads CASSRGGQGSETAQYF. CDR3 in DNA: TGTGCCAGCAGCCGGGGGGGACAGGGAAGTGAAACCGCCCAGTACTTC.

This clonotype turned up a few times. V usage is TRBV5-1 and J usage is TRBJ2-7, with TRBD2 identical over 10 bases. Germline CDR1 SGHRS, CDR2 YFSETQ. V shed 3 bases and J 4 bases; nucleotides not matched to a gene: 7. This CDR3 has 15 amino acids. CDR3 protein: CASSSALAGVYEQYF. DNA for the CDR3: TGCGCCAGCAGCTCGGCTCTAGCGGGAGTATACGAGCAGTACTTC.

This chain connects TRBV20-1 to TRBJ2-5; D might be TRBD2 (6 bases). V was shortened by 5 bases and J by 0 bases, with 10 bases between the two germline ends. The CDR3 loop spans 13 amino acids. The germline CDR1 and CDR2 sequences are DFQATT and SNEGSKA (reference sequence). CDR3 DNA sequence: TGCAGTGCTTTAGCGGTTTACCAAGAGACCCAGTACTTC. It is translated as CSALAVYQETQYF.

In this sample, this clonotype turned up many times. The V and J genes are TRBV7-2 and TRBJ1-5, with a possible D match to TRBD1 (5 bases). Germline V lookup: CDR1 SGHTA, CDR2 FQGNSA. Trimming took off 4 bases at V and 4 bases at J, with 14 bases between the two ends. CDR3 length: 15 amino acids. The CDR3 coding sequence is TGTGCCAGCAGCTATTTCTCAGGGTTAAATCAGCCCCAGCATTTT. Translation: CASSYFSGLNQPQHF.

Note on this clonotype: Because it lacks the conserved phenylalanine or tryptophan at the end, this CDR3 is likely a read error. The chain recombines TRBV5-8 with TRBJ2-7; a weak D match, TRBD1 (5 bases). The CDR3 is 15 amino acids. The V end lost 3 bases, the J end lost 4 bases, and 17 bases lay between the germline ends. From germline, CDR1 is SGHTS and CDR2 YDEGEE. In DNA, the CDR3 is TGTGCCAGCAGCTCCGCAGGGTCTCGTCAGTACGAGCAGTACCTC. Translation: CASSSAGSRQYEQYL.

About this clonotype itself: A much larger clone lies one base from this, so it may be a read error. The rearrangement joins TRBV20-1 to TRBJ2-5; D may be TRBD2 (5 bases). Trimming took 5 bases from V and 4 from J, leaving 20 bases between them. CDR1 is DFQATT, CDR2 SNEGSKA, per germline (reference sequence). The CDR3 has 15 residues. CDR3 amino acids: CSASLVGVGRETQYF. The CDR3 nucleotides read TGCAGTGCTTCACTAGTGGGAGTCGGTAGAGAGACCCAGTACTTC.

In its sample, this clonotype was seen a few times. The chain uses TRBV6-1 and TRBJ2-7; 9 nucleotides align to TRBD2. Germline CDR1 and CDR2: MNHNS and SASEGT. V shed 5 bases, J shed 2 bases, and the junction held 10 bases outside the gene matches. This CDR3 has 16 amino acids. CDR3 coding DNA: TGTGCCAGCAGTTGGTCTTTAGCGGGAGCCACCTACGAGCAGTACTTC. It yields the protein CASSWSLAGATYEQYF.

DNA for the CDR3: TGTGCCTGGAGGACGGGTGGGCTCTATGGCTACACCTTC. It translates to CAWRTGGLYGYTF. This sequence joins TRBV30 and TRBJ1-2, with D uncertain. V was shortened by 3 bases and J by 4 bases, with 12 bases between the two germline ends. Germline loops: CDR1 GTSNPN, CDR2 SVGIG (reference sequence). This CDR3 has 13 residues. The whole variable domain, remainder taken from reference TRBV30 and TRBJ1-2, is SQTIHQWPATLVQPVGSPLSLECTVEGTSNPNLYWYRQAAGRGLQLLFYSVGIGQISSEVPQNLSASRPQDRQFILSSKKLLLSDSGFYLCAWRTGGLYGYTFGSGTRLTVV.

Comment on this clonotype: Possible read error: a much larger clone is one base away. The chain joins TRBV18 to TRBJ2-1; D is possibly TRBD2 (6 bases). The CDR3 spans 16 residues. Germline CDR1 reads KGHSH; CDR2 reads LQKENI. The CDR3 sequence: CAGSPKGAEGLNEQFF. The CDR3, as DNA: TGTGCCGGCTCACCAAAAGGGGCGGAGGGATTAAATGAGCAGTTCTTC.

Ten or more counts support this clonotype. This chain joins TRBV6-2 or TRBV6-3 and TRBJ1-1; unclear D gene. This CDR3 has 13 residues. Trimming removed 2 bases at V and 8 bases at J, with 12 bases between. CDR1 is MNHEY, CDR2 SVGEGT, per germline. CDR3 in amino acids: CASSYGPGLEAFF. DNA for the CDR3: TGTGCCAGCAGTTACGGTCCGGGGTTGGAAGCTTTCTTT.

This clonotype was recorded many times. V gene TRBV5-1 combines with J gene TRBJ1-1; 10 bases fit TRBD1. Germline V gene data show CDR1 as SGHRS and CDR2 as YFSETQ. With V trimmed by 4 bases and J by 4 bases, 4 bases remained unmatched. The CDR3 covers 14 residues. CDR3 sequence: CASSPDRGVTEAFF. The DNA for the CDR3 is TGCGCCAGCAGCCCGGACAGGGGGGTCACTGAAGCTTTCTTT.

This clonotype came up many times. The rearrangement joins TRBV24-1 to TRBJ2-1; D ambiguous. V lost 12 bases, J lost 5 bases, and 19 bases lay in between. The germline CDR1 and CDR2 sequences are KGHDR and SFDVKD. The CDR3 contains 14 residues. The CDR3 bases are TGTGCCTCCGCTGAAGGCCCTACCCACAATGAGCAGTTCTTC. This codes for CASAEGPTHNEQFF.

This clonotype occurred many times. J is TRBJ2-7 and V is TRBV6-1, with unresolved D. CDR1 MNHNS and CDR2 SASEGT come from the germline V gene. The CDR3 loop spans 13 amino acids. Trimming pared 2 bases from V and 2 bases from J, leaving 7 bases between. CDR3 protein: CASSERGTYEQYF. The CDR3 DNA follows: TGTGCCAGCAGTGAACGTGGCACCTACGAGCAGTACTTC.

This clonotype has at least ten counts. The chain carries TRBV11-2 and TRBJ2-1, with 8 bases aligning to TRBD2. CDR1 and CDR2 (germline): SGHAT, FQNNGV. Trimming cost V 5 bases and J 3 bases; bases outside gene matches: 9. The CDR3 runs 16 residues. This CDR3 reads CASSPESGSFYNEQFF. In DNA, the CDR3 is TGTGCCAGCAGCCCAGAAAGCGGGAGCTTCTACAATGAGCAGTTCTTC.